This T cell receptor (beta chain) was obtained from a study of blood T cell repertoires in COVID-19. The CDR3 is 12 amino acids. Trimming shortened V by 3 bases and J by 6 bases, and 12 bases separated the two germline ends. Per the germline V gene, CDR1 is GTSNPN and CDR2 is SVGIG (reference sequence). Using immunoSEQ multiplex PCR, the repertoire was profiled, and TCRdb retains in-frame clones only, with some absent. The table has about 210,000 clones, approximately 78% seen once. Sequences were obtained from peripheral blood. The sequence was collected from a woman aged 35 to 49 with acute or convalescent COVID-19. V gene TRBV30 combines with J gene TRBJ2-7, with D possibly matching TRBD2 (5 bases). The CDR3 bases are TGTGCCTGGAGCGCCTTAGGAGGCGAGCAGTACTTC. Protein sequence: CAWSALGGEQYF.